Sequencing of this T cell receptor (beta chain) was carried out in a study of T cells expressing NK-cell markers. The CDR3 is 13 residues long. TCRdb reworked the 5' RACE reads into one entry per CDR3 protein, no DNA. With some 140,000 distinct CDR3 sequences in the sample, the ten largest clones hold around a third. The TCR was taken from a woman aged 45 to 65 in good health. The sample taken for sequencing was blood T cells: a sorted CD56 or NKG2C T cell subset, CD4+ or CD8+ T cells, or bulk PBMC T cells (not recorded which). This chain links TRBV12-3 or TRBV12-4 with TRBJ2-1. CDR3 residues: CASRYVADNEQFF.